This TCR beta chain was sequenced in a study of PD-L1 blockade in urothelial cancer. The overall study: Atezolizumab at 1,200 mg intravenously every 3 weeks was started by patients at some point between 2014 and 2015.

Worth noting for this clone: Antigen specificity is unknown.

The study's findings and limits: A below-median TCR clonality in blood before treatment predicted better survival. Larger 3-week expansion of tumor-associated blood clones was seen in durable-benefit patients.

The germline CDR1 and CDR2 sequences are LGHNT and FRNRAP. The length of the CDR3 is 16 residues. After removal of 0 bases from V and 11 bases from J, the junction contained 9 bases not matched to a gene. Samples were collected from each patient before treatment and during treatment. Each patient gave between 1 and 8 of them in total. The data were produced by immunoSEQ multiplex PCR, yet TCRdb's version contains in-frame clones alone and is incomplete. The sample shows 50,000 or so clones, approximately 75% of them seen only once. Source: PBMCs, taken around atezolizumab (anti-PD-L1) treatment. The chain couples TRBV12-5 to TRBJ2-1, with 11 bases matching TRBD2. This TCR derives from a man in his 70s with urothelial cancer. The CDR3 DNA reads TGTGCTAGTGGTTTGGTACTAGCGGGGGACCAGGGGAAGCAGTTCTTC. Encoded protein: CASGLVLAGDQGKQFF.